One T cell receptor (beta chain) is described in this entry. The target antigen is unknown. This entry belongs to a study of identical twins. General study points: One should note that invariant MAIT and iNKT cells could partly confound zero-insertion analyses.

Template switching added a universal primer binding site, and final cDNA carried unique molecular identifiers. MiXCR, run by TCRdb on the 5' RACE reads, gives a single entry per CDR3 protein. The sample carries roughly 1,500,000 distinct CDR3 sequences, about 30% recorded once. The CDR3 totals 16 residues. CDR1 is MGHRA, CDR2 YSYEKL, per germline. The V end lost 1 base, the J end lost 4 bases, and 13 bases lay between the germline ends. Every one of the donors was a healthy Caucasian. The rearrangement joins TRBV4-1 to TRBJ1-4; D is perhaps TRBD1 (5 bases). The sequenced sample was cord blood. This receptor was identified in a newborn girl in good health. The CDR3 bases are TGCGCCAGCAGCCAAGCCCACGGAAGGGGTAATGAAAAACTGTTTTTT. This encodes CASSQAHGRGNEKLFF.